A selection of T cell receptor beta chains follows, all from one sample in a study of circulating CD8 cells and anti-PD-1 response in melanoma. TCRdb fed the reads into MiXCR, producing one record per CDR3 protein. This table has approximately 550 distinct CDR3 sequences, around 9.6% appearing once. Sequencing was performed on CD8+ T cells from PBMCs, taken at baseline or after one month of anti-PD-1 therapy (not recorded which). Receptor source: a human donor with melanoma. Both conserved end residues are part of each CDR3. D genes are given only for firm matches. Clone size is not always given. Where it is, it says once, few, many or a class for expanded clones.

clone_size	v_call	d_call	j_call	cdr3_nt	cdr3_aa
large	TRBV4-3	.	TRBJ2-5	TGCGCCAGCAGCCAATACGGGACCGCGGGCCAGGAGACCCAGTACTTC	CASSQYGTAGQETQYF
large	TRBV15	.	TRBJ2-7	TGTGCCACCAGCAGAGCGGACAGCCAGACCTACGAGCAGTACTTC	CATSRADSQTYEQYF
medium-sized	TRBV27	TRBD2	TRBJ2-3	TGTGCCAGTGGGACTAGCGGCACAGATACGCAGTATTTT	CASGTSGTDTQYF
large	TRBV7-2	TRBD2	TRBJ2-7	TGTGCCAGCAGCCTAACCCCCAGGGTAGCGGGGGCTCTATCCTACGAGCAGTACTTC	CASSLTPRVAGALSYEQYF
medium-sized	TRBV12-3/TRBV12-4	.	TRBJ2-2	TGTGCCAGCAGCCGCGGACGGGGATTCACCGGGGAGCTGTTTTTT	CASSRGRGFTGELFF
.	TRBV20-1	TRBD1	TRBJ2-7	TGCAGTGCTCTCAGGGGGCGCGTTACCTACGAGCAGTACTTC	CSALRGRVTYEQYF
medium-sized	TRBV27	.	TRBJ2-5	TGTGCCAGCATCTTTCGTGAGGGGGGGAAAGAGACCCAGTACTTC	CASIFREGGKETQYF
medium-sized	TRBV11-2	TRBD1	TRBJ2-1	TGTGCCAGCAGCTTACGACAGGGCAATGAGCAGTTCTTC	CASSLRQGNEQFF
large	TRBV27	TRBD1	TRBJ1-1	TGTGCCAGCAGCAACCGGGACAGGGACACTGAAGCTTTCTTT	CASSNRDRDTEAFF
medium-sized	TRBV23-1	TRBD1	TRBJ2-7	TGCGCCAGCAGTCAATCAGCCCAGGGGGCCTACGAGCAGTACTTC	CASSQSAQGAYEQYF
large	TRBV5-4	.	TRBJ1-1	TGTGCCAGCAGCGCCAAAGGGGGGAACACTGAAGCTTTCTTT	CASSAKGGNTEAFF
medium-sized	TRBV24-1	TRBD1	TRBJ2-2	TGTGCCACCAGTGGCCAAGGGAGACAGGGGAACACCGGGGAGCTGTTTTTT	CATSGQGRQGNTGELFF
medium-sized	TRBV2	.	TRBJ2-3	TGTGCCAGCAGTGAATACGTCAGAGACACAGATACGCAGTATTTT	CASSEYVRDTDTQYF
medium-sized	TRBV19	.	TRBJ2-2	TGTGCCAGTAGTATGTTTCTGAACACCGGGGAGCTGTTTTTT	CASSMFLNTGELFF
.	TRBV9	TRBD2	TRBJ2-1	TGTGCCAGCAGTTCTCTTAGCGGGAGTGAAACAAATGAGCAGTTCTTC	CASSSLSGSETNEQFF
medium-sized	TRBV11-2	.	TRBJ2-2	TGTGCCAGCAGCTTATTACGTTTGGCCGGGGAGCTGTTTTTT	CASSLLRLAGELFF
medium-sized	TRBV6-1	TRBD1	TRBJ2-1	TGTGCCAGCAGTAAGACAGGGGGCGATTACTTC	CASSKTGGDYF
medium-sized	TRBV7-3	.	TRBJ2-1	TGTGCCAGCAGCTTAGGGCTCCCTACAAGCAATGAGCAGTTCTTC	CASSLGLPTSNEQFF
large	TRBV4-1	.	TRBJ1-2	TGCGCCAGCAGCCAAGATCGGTCGGAATACGCTGGCTACACCTTC	CASSQDRSEYAGYTF
once	TRBV5-4	.	TRBJ1-2	TGTGCCAGCAGCTTGGGCAGGGACTATGGCTACACCTTC	CASSLGRDYGYTF
medium-sized	TRBV29-1	.	TRBJ2-1	TGCAGCGTTGAAGCGGGGGGCGACACTAATGAGCAGTTCTTC	CSVEAGGDTNEQFF
few	TRBV19	.	TRBJ2-1	TGTGCCAGTAGTATTTACGCTTCAGTCGTCTACAATGAGCAGTTCTTC	CASSIYASVVYNEQFF
medium-sized	TRBV20-1	.	TRBJ2-1	TGCAGTGCTAGAGAAGACGGCAATGAGCAGTTCTTC	CSAREDGNEQFF
medium-sized	TRBV19	TRBD2	TRBJ2-1	TGTGCCAGTAGTATACAATCCTCCGGGACTAGCGGTCGGAATGAGCAGTTCTTC	CASSIQSSGTSGRNEQFF
.	TRBV29-1	.	TRBJ1-1	TGCCGCGCATTGGGCACAGTGAACACTGAAGCTGTCTTT	CRALGTVNTEAVF
medium-sized	TRBV6-6	TRBD1	TRBJ2-7	TGTGCCAGCAGCCCGGGGACAGAACTCTACGAGCAGTACTTC	CASSPGTELYEQYF
few	TRBV29-1	TRBD2	TRBJ2-7	TGCAGCGTTGAAGATGGACTAGCGGGGGACTACGAGCAGTACTTC	CSVEDGLAGDYEQYF
medium-sized	TRBV14	.	TRBJ1-1	TGTGCCAGCAGCCAAGAATTAGGAGGCCGAGAAGCTTTCTTT	CASSQELGGREAFF
medium-sized	TRBV7-2	.	TRBJ1-6	TGTGCCAGCAGCTTGGCAGTCGGAGGGTGGGCCCTCCACTTT	CASSLAVGGWALHF
large	TRBV29-1	.	TRBJ2-7	TGCAGCGTTGAAGTCCAAGATTACGAGCAGTACTTC	CSVEVQDYEQYF
large	TRBV2	.	TRBJ2-7	TGTGCCGCAGCAAGAGGGGGCTCCTACGAGCAGTACTTC	CAAARGGSYEQYF
large	TRBV7-9	.	TRBJ2-6	TGTGCCAGCAGCCCCGGACAGAACTCTGGGGCCAACGTCCTGACTTTC	CASSPGQNSGANVLTF
medium-sized	TRBV28	TRBD2	TRBJ2-1	TGTGCCAGCAGCACTAGCGTTGAGCAGTTCTTC	CASSTSVEQFF
few	TRBV19	TRBD1	TRBJ2-7	TGTGCCAGTAGTACGGACAGGACGAAGGACGAGCAGTACTTC	CASSTDRTKDEQYF
large	TRBV19	.	TRBJ1-1	TGTGCCAGTAGCCTAGGGGAGACGGGCACTGAAGCTTTCTTT	CASSLGETGTEAFF
medium-sized	TRBV30	.	TRBJ2-5	TGTGCCTGGGACCGGGGGAGAGAGACCCAGTACTTC	CAWDRGRETQYF
large	TRBV4-1	TRBD1	TRBJ2-5	TGCGCCAGCAGCCAAGAGACAGGGGCCTTAGGGACCCAGTACTTC	CASSQETGALGTQYF
medium-sized	TRBV4-3	TRBD1	TRBJ2-4	TGCGCCAGCAGCACGAACAGGGGTCCCTCTGACATTCAGTACTTC	CASSTNRGPSDIQYF
large	TRBV6-6	.	TRBJ2-7	TGTGCCAGCAGTTACCTCCATACCGAGCAGTACTTC	CASSYLHTEQYF
large	TRBV25-1	.	TRBJ2-7	TGTGCCAGCAGTGACCACCGGGACGGCAGCTCCTACGAGCAGTACTTC	CASSDHRDGSSYEQYF
large	TRBV29-1	.	TRBJ1-1	TGCACCACCGGCGGGTGGGGGAACACTGAAGCTTTCTTT	CTTGGWGNTEAFF
medium-sized	TRBV2	TRBD1	TRBJ2-7	TGTGCCAGCAGCATGATCACTGACGTAACAGGGGGCCACGAGCAGTACTTC	CASSMITDVTGGHEQYF
medium-sized	TRBV4-2	.	TRBJ2-1	TGTGCCAGCAGCCACCCCCTAAACAATGAGCAGTTCTTC	CASSHPLNNEQFF
medium-sized	TRBV2	TRBD1	TRBJ2-1	TGTGCCAGCCCCCGACGGGGACAGTCCGATGGGTTCTTC	CASPRRGQSDGFF
medium-sized	TRBV30	TRBD1	TRBJ2-1	TGTGCCTGGAACTGGGGACAGTCCTACAATGAGCAGTTCTTC	CAWNWGQSYNEQFF
few	TRBV12-3/TRBV12-4	.	TRBJ2-7	TGTGCCAGCAGTTTAAAGGGGGGGCTAGCGAGCTACGAGCAGTACTTC	CASSLKGGLASYEQYF
.	TRBV19	.	TRBJ1-1	TGTGCCAGTAGTATTTCCGGGAACACTGAAGCTTTCTTT	CASSISGNTEAFF
few	TRBV6-1	TRBD2	TRBJ2-1	TGTGCCAGCAGTGAAAGGGAGCGGGGGGGCCGGTGGAGTGAGCAGTTCTTC	CASSERERGGRWSEQFF
medium-sized	TRBV19	.	TRBJ1-2	TGTGCCAGTAAGGCCGGCGATTCTAACTATGGCTACACCTTC	CASKAGDSNYGYTF
large	TRBV6-2/TRBV6-3	.	TRBJ2-7	TGTGCCAGCAGTTACAACAGGGACGAGCAGTACTTC	CASSYNRDEQYF
few	TRBV24-1	TRBD1	TRBJ1-2	TGTGCCACCAGTGATGGGGACAGGAATCACGGCTACACCTTC	CATSDGDRNHGYTF